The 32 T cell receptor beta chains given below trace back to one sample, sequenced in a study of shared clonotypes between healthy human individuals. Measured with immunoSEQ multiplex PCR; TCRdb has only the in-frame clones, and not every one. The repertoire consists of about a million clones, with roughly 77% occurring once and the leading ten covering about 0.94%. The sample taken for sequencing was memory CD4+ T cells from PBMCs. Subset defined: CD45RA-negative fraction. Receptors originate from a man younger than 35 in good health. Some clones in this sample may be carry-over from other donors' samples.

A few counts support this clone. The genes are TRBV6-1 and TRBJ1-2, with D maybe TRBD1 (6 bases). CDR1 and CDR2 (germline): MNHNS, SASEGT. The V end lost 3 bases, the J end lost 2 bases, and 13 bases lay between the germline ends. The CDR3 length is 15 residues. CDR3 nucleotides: TGTGCCAGCAGTGAGATTTCGGACAGCAACTATGGCTACACCTTC. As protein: CASSEISDSNYGYTF.

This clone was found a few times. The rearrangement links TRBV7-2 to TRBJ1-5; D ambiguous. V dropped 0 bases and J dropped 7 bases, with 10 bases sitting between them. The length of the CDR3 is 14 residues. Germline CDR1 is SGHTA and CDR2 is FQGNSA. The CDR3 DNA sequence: TGTGCCAGCAGCTTAGCCGCAGCCGGCCAGCCCCAGCATTTT. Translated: CASSLAAAGQPQHF.

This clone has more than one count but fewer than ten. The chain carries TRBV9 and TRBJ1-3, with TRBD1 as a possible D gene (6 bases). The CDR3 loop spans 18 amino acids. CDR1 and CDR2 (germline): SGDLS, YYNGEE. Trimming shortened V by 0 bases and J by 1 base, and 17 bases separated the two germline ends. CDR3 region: CASSVGGRGLRSGNTIYF. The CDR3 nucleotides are TGTGCCAGCAGCGTAGGTGGCAGGGGTTTACGGTCTGGAAACACCATATATTTT. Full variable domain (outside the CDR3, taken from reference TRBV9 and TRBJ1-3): DSGVTQTPKHLITATGQRVTLRCSPRSGDLSVYWYQQSLDQGLQFLIQYYNGEERAKGNILERFSAQQFPDLHSELNLSSLELGDSALYFCASSVGGRGLRSGNTIYFGEGSWLTVV.

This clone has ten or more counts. CDR3 DNA sequence: TGTGCCACCAGCAGAGACTCCTCGTGGGCAGATCACCAGCCCCAGCATTTT. It yields the protein CATSRDSSWADHQPQHF. The chain has TRBV15 and TRBJ1-5; no definite D call. CDR3 length equals 17 residues. Germline V gives CDR1 LNHNV, CDR2 YYDKDF (reference sequence). V gave up 0 bases and J gave up 7 bases, with 19 bases separating them.

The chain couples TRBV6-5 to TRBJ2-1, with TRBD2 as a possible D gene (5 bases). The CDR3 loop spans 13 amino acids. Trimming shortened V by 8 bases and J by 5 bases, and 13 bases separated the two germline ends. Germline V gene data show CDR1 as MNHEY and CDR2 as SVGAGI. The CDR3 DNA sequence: TGTGCCAGCGGCCGGGGTCGAGACAATGAGCAGTTCTTC. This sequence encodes CASGRGRDNEQFF.

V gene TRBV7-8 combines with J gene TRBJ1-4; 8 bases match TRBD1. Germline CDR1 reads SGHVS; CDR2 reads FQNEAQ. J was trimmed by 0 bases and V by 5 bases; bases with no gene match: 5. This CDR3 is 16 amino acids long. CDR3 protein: CASSIQQGATNEKLFF. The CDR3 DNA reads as TGTGCCAGCAGCATTCAACAGGGGGCAACTAATGAAAAACTGTTTTTT.

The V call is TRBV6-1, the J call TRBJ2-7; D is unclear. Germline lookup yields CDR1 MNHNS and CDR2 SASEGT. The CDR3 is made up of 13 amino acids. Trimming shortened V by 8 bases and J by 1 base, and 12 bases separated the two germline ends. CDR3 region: CASRTDGSYEQYF. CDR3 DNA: TGTGCCAGCCGGACGGACGGGTCCTACGAGCAGTACTTC.

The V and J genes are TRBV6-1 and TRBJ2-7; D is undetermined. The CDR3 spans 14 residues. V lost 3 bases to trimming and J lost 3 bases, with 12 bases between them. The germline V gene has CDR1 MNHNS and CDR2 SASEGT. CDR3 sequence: CASSDVRADYEQYF. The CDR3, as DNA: TGTGCCAGCAGTGATGTTCGGGCCGACTACGAGCAGTACTTC.

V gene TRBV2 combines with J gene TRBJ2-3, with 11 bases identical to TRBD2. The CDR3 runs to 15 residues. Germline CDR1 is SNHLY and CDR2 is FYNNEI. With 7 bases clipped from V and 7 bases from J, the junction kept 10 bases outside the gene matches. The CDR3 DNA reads TGTGCCAGCACTACAGGGACTAGCGGAGTGAATACGCAGTATTTT. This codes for CASTTGTSGVNTQYF. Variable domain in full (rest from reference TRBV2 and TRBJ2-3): EPEVTQTPSHQVTQMGQEVILRCVPISNHLYFYWYRQILGQKVEFLVSFYNNEISEKSEIFDDQFSVERPDGSNFTLKIRSTKLEDSAMYFCASTTGTSGVNTQYFGPGTRLTVL.

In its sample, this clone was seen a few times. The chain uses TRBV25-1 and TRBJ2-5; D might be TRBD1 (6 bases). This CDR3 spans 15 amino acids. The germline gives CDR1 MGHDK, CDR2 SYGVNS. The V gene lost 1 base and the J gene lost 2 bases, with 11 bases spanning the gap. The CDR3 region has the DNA TGTGCCAGCAGTGAATTGGGACACACGCAAGAGACCCAGTACTTC. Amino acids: CASSELGHTQETQYF. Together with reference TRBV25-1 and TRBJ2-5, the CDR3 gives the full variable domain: EADIYQTPRYLVIGTGKKITLECSQTMGHDKMYWYQQDPGMELHLIHYSYGVNSTEKGDLSSESTVSRIRTEHFPLTLESARPSHTSQYLCASSELGHTQETQYFGPGTRLLVL.

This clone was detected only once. Here the CDR3 reads CASTLGWGKRFSEQFF. The CDR3 DNA reads as TGTGCCAGCACCTTGGGTTGGGGGAAACGGTTTAGTGAGCAGTTCTTC. The chain links TRBV28 to TRBJ2-1; D might be TRBD1 or TRBD2, each matching 5 bases. The CDR3 contains 16 residues. V shed 7 bases and J shed 9 bases, with 25 bases lying between them. Per germline, CDR1 MDHEN and CDR2 SYDVKM.

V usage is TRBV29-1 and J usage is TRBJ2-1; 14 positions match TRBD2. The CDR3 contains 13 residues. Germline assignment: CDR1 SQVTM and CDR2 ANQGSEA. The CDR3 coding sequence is TGCAGTACCGGGACTAGCGGGAGCAATGAGCAGTTCTTC. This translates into CSTGTSGSNEQFF.

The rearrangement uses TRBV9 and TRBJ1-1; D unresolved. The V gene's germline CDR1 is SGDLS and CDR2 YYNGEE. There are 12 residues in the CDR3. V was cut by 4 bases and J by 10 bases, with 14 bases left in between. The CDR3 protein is CASSPSDFAAFF. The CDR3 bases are TGTGCCAGCAGCCCCTCGGACTTTGCAGCTTTCTTT.

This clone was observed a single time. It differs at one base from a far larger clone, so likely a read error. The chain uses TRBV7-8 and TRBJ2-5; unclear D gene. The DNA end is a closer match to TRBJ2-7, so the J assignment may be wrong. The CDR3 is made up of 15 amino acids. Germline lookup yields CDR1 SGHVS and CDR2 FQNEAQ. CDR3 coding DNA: TGTGCCAGCAGTTTCCTCCACTACTCACCCTACGAGCAGTACTTC. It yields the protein CASSFLHYSPYEQYF.

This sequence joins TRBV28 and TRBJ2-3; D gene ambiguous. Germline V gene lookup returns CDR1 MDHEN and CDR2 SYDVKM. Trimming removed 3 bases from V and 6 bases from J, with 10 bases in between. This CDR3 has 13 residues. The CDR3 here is CASSFIAFDTQYF. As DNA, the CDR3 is TGTGCCAGCAGTTTTATAGCTTTCGATACGCAGTATTTT. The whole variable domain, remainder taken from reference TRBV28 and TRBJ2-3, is DVKVTQSSRYLVKRTGEKVFLECVQDMDHENMFWYRQDPGLGLRLIYFSYDVKMKEKGDIPEGYSVSREKKERFSLILESASTNQTSMYLCASSFIAFDTQYFGPGTRLTVL.

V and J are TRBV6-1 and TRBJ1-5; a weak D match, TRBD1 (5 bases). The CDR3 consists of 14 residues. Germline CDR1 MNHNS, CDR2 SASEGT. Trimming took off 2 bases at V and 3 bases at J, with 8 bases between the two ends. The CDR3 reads CASSETQVNQPQHF. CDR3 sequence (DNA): TGTGCCAGCAGTGAAACACAGGTCAATCAGCCCCAGCATTTT.

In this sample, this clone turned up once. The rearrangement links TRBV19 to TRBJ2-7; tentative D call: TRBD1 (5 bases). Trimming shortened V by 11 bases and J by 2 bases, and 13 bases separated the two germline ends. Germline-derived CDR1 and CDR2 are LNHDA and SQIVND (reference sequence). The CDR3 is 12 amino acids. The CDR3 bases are TGTGCCCGACAGCGTTATACCTACGAGCAGTACTTC. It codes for CARQRYTYEQYF.

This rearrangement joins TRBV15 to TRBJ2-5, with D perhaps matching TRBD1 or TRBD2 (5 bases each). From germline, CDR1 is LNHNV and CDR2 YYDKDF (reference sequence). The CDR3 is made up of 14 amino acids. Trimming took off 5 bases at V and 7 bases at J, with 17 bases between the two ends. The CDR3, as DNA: TGTGCCACCAGCGGCACGGGACCGCGTGGGACCCAGTACTTC. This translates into CATSGTGPRGTQYF.

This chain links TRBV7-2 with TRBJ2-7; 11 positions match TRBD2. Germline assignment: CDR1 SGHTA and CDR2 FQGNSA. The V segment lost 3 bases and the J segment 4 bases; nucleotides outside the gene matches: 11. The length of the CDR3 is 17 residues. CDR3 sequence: CASSLGGASGRRYEQYF. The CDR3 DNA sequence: TGTGCCAGCAGCTTGGGAGGGGCTAGCGGGAGGAGATACGAGCAGTACTTC. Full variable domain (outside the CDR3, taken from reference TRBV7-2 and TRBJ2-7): GAGVSQSPSNKVTEKGKDVELRCDPISGHTALYWYRQSLGQGLEFLIYFQGNSAPDKSGLPSDRFSAERTGGSVSTLTIQRTQQEDSAVYLCASSLGGASGRRYEQYFGPGTRLTVT.

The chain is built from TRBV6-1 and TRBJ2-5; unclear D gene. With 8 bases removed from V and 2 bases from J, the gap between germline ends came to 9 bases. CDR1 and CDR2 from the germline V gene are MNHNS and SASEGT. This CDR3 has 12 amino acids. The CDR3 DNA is TGTGCCAGCGGGTTCGCTCAAGAGACCCAGTACTTC. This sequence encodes CASGFAQETQYF.

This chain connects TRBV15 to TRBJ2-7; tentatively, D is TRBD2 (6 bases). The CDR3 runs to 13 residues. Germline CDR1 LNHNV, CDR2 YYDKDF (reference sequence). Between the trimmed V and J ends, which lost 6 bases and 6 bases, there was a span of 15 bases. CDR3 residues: CATRGTPSTEQYF. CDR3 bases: TGTGCCACCAGGGGGACTCCCTCTACCGAGCAGTACTTC.

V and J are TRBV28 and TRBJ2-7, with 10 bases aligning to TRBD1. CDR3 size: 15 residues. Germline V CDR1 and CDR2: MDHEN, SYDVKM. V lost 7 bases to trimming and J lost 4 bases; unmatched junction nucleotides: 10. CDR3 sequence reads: CASTLGTGVQYEQYF. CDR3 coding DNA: TGTGCCAGCACCCTTGGGACAGGGGTTCAATACGAGCAGTACTTC.

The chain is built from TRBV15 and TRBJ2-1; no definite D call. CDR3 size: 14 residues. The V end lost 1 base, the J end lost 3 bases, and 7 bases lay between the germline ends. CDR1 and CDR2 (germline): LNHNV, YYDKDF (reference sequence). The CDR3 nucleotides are TGTGCCACCAGCAGAGGGTACAGCTACAATGAGCAGTTCTTC. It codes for CATSRGYSYNEQFF.

CDR3 in DNA: TGTGCCAGCCGCGCTTCCCGGGGATCGTACAATGAGCAGTTCTTC. This sequence encodes CASRASRGSYNEQFF. The chain couples TRBV25-1 to TRBJ2-1, with a tentative D call TRBD2 (5 bases). The CDR3 has 15 residues. Between the trimmed V and J ends, which lost 8 bases and 4 bases, there was a span of 18 bases. CDR1 and CDR2 (germline): MGHDK, SYGVNS.

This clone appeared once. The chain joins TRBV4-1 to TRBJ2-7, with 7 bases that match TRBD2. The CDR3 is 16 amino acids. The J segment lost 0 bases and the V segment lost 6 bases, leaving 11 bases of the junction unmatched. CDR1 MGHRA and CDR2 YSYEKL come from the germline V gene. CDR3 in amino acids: CASSQSRAGASYEQYF. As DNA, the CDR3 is TGCGCCAGCAGTCAAAGCCGGGCGGGAGCCTCCTACGAGCAGTACTTC.

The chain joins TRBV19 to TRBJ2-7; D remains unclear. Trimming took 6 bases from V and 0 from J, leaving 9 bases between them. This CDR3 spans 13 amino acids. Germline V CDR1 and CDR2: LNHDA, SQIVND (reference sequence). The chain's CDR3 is CASRQRDSYEQYF. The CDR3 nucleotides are TGTGCCAGTAGACAAAGAGACTCCTACGAGCAGTACTTC.

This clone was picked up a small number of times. In DNA, the CDR3 is TGTGCCAGCAGCTTATACAGGGGGCAGGGTAATGAAAAACTGTTTTTT. This gives the protein CASSLYRGQGNEKLFF. The genes are TRBV7-2 and TRBJ1-4; TRBD1 matches at 9 bases. V trimming: 2 bases; J trimming: 4 bases; junction bases outside the gene matches: 5. Germline assignment: CDR1 SGHTA and CDR2 FQGNSA. The length of the CDR3 is 16 residues.

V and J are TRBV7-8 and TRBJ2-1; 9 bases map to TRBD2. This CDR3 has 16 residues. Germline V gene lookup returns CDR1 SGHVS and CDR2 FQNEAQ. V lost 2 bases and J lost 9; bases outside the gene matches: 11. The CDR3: CASSLPLAGVIGEQFF. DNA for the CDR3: TGTGCCAGCAGCTTACCTTTAGCGGGAGTGATAGGTGAGCAGTTCTTC.

CDR3 nucleotide sequence: TGCAGCGTTGAGGGTCCCCCGGTGGGAGGCTACACCTTC. Translation: CSVEGPPVGGYTF. V is TRBV29-1 and J is TRBJ1-2; D is undetermined. The germline V and J ends were trimmed by 3 bases and 8 bases, with 16 bases remaining between them. The CDR3 has 13 amino acids. Germline lookup yields CDR1 SQVTM and CDR2 ANQGSEA.

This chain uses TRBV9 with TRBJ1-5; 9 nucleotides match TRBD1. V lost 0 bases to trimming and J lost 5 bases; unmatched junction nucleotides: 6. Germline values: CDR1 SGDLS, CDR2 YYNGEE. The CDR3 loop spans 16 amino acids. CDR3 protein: CASSVGVGTGHQPQHF. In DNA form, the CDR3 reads TGTGCCAGCAGCGTAGGGGTTGGGACAGGGCATCAGCCCCAGCATTTT.

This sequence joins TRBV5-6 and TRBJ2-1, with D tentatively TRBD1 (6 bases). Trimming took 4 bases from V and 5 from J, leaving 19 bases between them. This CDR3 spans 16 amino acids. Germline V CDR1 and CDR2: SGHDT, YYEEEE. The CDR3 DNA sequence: TGTGCCAGCAGCCGGTCGATGGGGGCTAACAACAATGAGCAGTTCTTC. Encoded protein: CASSRSMGANNNEQFF.

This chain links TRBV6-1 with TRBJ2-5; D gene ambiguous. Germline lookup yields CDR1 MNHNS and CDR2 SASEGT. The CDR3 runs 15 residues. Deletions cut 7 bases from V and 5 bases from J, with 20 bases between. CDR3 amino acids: CASKDRAAFTETQYF. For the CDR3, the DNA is TGTGCCAGCAAAGACCGGGCCGCTTTTACGGAGACCCAGTACTTC.